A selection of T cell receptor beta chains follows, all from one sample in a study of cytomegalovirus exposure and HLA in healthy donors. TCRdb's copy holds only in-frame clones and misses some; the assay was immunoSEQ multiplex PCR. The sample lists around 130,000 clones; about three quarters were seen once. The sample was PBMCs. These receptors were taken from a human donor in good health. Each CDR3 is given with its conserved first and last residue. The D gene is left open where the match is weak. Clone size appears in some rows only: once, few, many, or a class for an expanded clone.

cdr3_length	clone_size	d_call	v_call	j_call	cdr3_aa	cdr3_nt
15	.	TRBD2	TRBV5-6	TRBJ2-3	CASSLLAGSTDTQYF	TGTGCCAGCAGCTTGCTAGCGGGGAGCACAGATACGCAGTATTTT
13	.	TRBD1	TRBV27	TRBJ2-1	CATQTGWGNEQFF	TGTGCCACACAGACAGGGTGGGGTAATGAGCAGTTCTTC
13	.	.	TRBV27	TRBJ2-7	CASGYKETYEQYF	TGTGCCAGCGGCTACAAGGAGACCTACGAGCAGTACTTC
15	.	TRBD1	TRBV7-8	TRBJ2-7	CASSPSWDSAYEQYF	TGTGCCAGCAGCCCGAGTTGGGACAGCGCCTACGAGCAGTACTTC
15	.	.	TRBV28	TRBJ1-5	CASSLGHQVNQPQHF	TGTGCCAGCAGTTTAGGCCACCAGGTGAATCAGCCCCAGCATTTT
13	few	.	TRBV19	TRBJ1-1	CAAGRGMNTEAFF	TGTGCCGCGGGGAGGGGAATGAACACTGAAGCTTTCTTT
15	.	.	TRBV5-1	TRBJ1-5	CASSPIGGLGQPQHF	TGCGCCAGCAGCCCAATCGGGGGGCTTGGTCAGCCCCAGCATTTT
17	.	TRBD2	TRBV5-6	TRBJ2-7	CASSLWAWGGGVHEQYF	TGTGCCAGCAGCTTGTGGGCCTGGGGCGGGGGGGTTCACGAGCAGTACTTC
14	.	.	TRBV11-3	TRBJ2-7	CASSLGGSGYEQYF	TGTGCCAGCAGCTTAGGAGGCTCGGGCTACGAGCAGTACTTC
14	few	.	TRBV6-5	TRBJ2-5	CASSYYGKQETQYF	TGTGCCAGCAGTTACTACGGGAAACAAGAGACCCAGTACTTC
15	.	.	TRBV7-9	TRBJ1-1	CASSLVQGGYTEAFF	TGTGCCAGCAGCTTGGTGCAGGGCGGATACACTGAAGCTTTCTTT
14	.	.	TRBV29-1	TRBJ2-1	CSVVVRGIYNEQFF	TGCAGCGTTGTGGTGAGGGGGATCTACAATGAGCAGTTCTTC
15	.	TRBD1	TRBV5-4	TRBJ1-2	CASSLGDRGGDGYTF	TGTGCCAGCAGCTTGGGGGACAGGGGGGGAGATGGCTACACCTTC
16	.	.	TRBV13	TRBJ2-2	CASSSTEDRNTGELFF	TGTGCCAGCAGCTCAACCGAGGACAGAAACACCGGGGAGCTGTTTTTT
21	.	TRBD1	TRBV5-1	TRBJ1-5	CASSRTQKKDRGIYSNQPQHF	TGCGCCAGCAGCCGCACCCAGAAAAAGGACAGGGGGATCTATAGCAATCAGCCCCAGCATTTT
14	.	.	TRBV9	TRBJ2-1	CASSVELMGSEQFF	TGTGCCAGCAGCGTAGAACTCATGGGCAGTGAGCAGTTCTTC
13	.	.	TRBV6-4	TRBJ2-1	CASSGTDLGEQFF	TGTGCCAGCAGTGGGACGGACTTGGGCGAGCAGTTCTTC
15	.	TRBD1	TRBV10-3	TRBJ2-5	CAIRRTGTGEETQYF	TGTGCCATCAGGAGAACCGGGACAGGGGAAGAGACCCAGTACTTC
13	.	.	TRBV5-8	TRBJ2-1	CASRNREANEQFF	TGTGCCAGCAGGAACAGGGAAGCCAATGAGCAGTTCTTC
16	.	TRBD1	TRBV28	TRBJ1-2	CASRSHLTGGLRGYTF	TGTGCCAGCAGATCGCACCTGACAGGGGGTTTACGTGGCTACACCTTC
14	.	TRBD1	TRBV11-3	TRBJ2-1	CASSPGTVDNEQFF	TGTGCCAGCAGCCCCGGGACAGTGGACAATGAGCAGTTCTTC
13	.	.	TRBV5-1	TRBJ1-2	CASSSGILYGYTF	TGCGCCAGCAGCTCCGGGATTCTCTATGGCTACACCTTC
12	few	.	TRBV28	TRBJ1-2	CASSRGNYGYTF	TGTGCCAGCAGCCGCGGAAACTATGGCTACACCTTC
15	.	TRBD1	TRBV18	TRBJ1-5	CASSQGQGVNQPQHF	TGTGCCAGCTCACAGGGACAGGGGGTAAATCAGCCCCAGCATTTT
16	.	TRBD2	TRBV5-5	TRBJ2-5	CASSPGLAGGIETQYF	TGTGCCAGCAGCCCGGGACTAGCGGGGGGGATCGAGACCCAGTACTTC
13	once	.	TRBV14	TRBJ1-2	CASSSRQTYGYTF	TGTGCCAGCAGCTCCCGACAGACCTATGGCTACACCTTC
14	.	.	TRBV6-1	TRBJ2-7	CASNQVLTSDEQYF	TGTGCCAGCAATCAAGTGCTGACTTCTGACGAGCAGTACTTC
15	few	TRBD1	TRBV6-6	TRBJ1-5	CASNVPQGARQPQHF	TGTGCCAGCAACGTCCCACAGGGGGCGAGGCAGCCCCAGCATTTT
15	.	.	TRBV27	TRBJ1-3	CASSLTVDSGNTIYF	TGTGCCAGCAGTCTCACAGTCGACTCTGGAAACACCATATATTTT
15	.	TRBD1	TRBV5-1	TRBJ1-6	CASSSWDSDNSPLHF	TGCGCCAGCAGCTCCTGGGACAGTGATAATTCACCCCTCCACTTT
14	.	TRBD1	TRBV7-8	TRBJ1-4	CASSVDRVREKLFF	TGTGCCAGCAGCGTGGACAGGGTCCGGGAAAAACTGTTTTTT
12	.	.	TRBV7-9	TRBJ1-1	CSSSFAADEAFF	TGTTCCAGCAGCTTCGCGGCTGATGAAGCTTTCTTT
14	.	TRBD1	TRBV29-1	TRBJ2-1	CSARGDSTYNEQFF	TGCAGCGCCCGTGGGGACAGCACATACAATGAGCAGTTCTTC
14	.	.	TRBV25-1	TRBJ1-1	CASSELYGYTEAFF	TGTGCCAGCAGTGAATTATACGGGTACACTGAAGCTTTCTTT
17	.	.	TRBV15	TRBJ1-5	CATSREIQGPGNQPQHF	TGTGCCACCAGCAGAGAGATCCAGGGGCCTGGCAATCAGCCCCAGCATTTT
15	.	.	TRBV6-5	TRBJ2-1	CASSYSNSGNNEQFF	TGTGCCAGCAGTTACTCGAATTCAGGGAACAATGAGCAGTTCTTC
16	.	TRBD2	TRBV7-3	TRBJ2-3	CASSSLGGGISDTQYF	TGTGCCAGCAGCTCGCTTGGGGGGGGGATATCAGATACGCAGTATTTT
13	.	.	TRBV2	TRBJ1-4	CASHPSHNEKLFF	TGTGCCAGCCATCCTAGCCATAATGAAAAACTGTTTTTT
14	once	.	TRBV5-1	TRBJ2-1	CASSSGRAANEQFF	TGCGCCAGCAGCTCAGGTCGCGCCGCCAATGAGCAGTTCTTC
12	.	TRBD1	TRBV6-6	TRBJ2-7	CASGTGTYEQYF	TGTGCCAGCGGGACAGGGACTTACGAGCAGTACTTC